A single TCR beta chain is shown here with its context. No antigen is known for it. The data stem from a study of monozygotic twins with inflammatory bowel disease. CDR3 length equals 14 residues. Per germline, CDR1 MNHEY and CDR2 SVGEGT. Study-wide results and caveats: Cells of different T cell subtypes could not be told apart.

One entry per CDR3 protein, without DNA, is what TCRdb gives after re-calling the 5' RACE reads. Seen in this sample are fewer than 550,000 distinct CDR3 sequences; the ten most common clones hold about 2.6%. This chain uses TRBV6-2 or TRBV6-3 with TRBJ2-7. Sample: blood. The clonotype comes from a human donor with ulcerative colitis or Crohn's disease, or a healthy co-twin of an affected twin (not recorded which). CDR3 region: CASKSAGATVEQYF.